This TCR beta chain originates from a study of blood T cell repertoires in COVID-19. Study background: COVID-19 samples, acute and convalescent, were from the United States, Italy and Spain. In each case, the material was cDNA or gDNA derived from T cells, B-cell-depleted T cells, or PBMCs.

Authors' methods: Counts of nucleated cells, estimated from reference gene primer amplification, were obtained. Only in-frame clones appear in the TCRdb table, and some are missing; sequencing was by immunoSEQ multiplex PCR. V and J calls and clone size are as listed in that table; D and trimming were resolved from the DNA. Of around 81,000 clones in the sample, approximately 80% were seen once. The V gene end was trimmed by 5 bases and the J gene end by 5 bases; junction bases not matched to a gene: 5. Germline values: CDR1 SGHDT, CDR2 YYEEEE. The CDR3 covers 15 residues. The sample was peripheral blood. This clonotype originated in a human donor in a cohort sampled during active COVID-19. The chain uses TRBV5-6 and TRBJ2-2; 11 positions agree with TRBD2. CDR3 in amino acids: CASRKGLAVTGELFF. The CDR3 nucleotides read TGTGCCAGCAGGAAGGGACTAGCGGTGACCGGGGAGCTGTTTTTT.